The rows below give T cell receptor beta chains drawn from one sample of a study of blood T cell repertoires in COVID-19. Profiled with immunoSEQ multiplex PCR; TCRdb holds only in-frame clones, not every one. The table lists about 220,000 clones, over 75% of them singletons. Sequenced material: PBMCs or T cells enriched from blood (not recorded which). The receptors come from a woman aged 60-75 years who had recovered from COVID-19. Both conserved end residues are part of each CDR3. A D gene is named only where the DNA matches it firmly. Size is omitted from some rows. Given values are once, few, many or a class for expanded clones.

j_call v_call d_call clone_size cdr3_nt cdr3_aa
TRBJ1-4 TRBV5-1 TRBD1 few TGCGCCAGCAGCATGGGACAGGGAAATGAAAAACTGTTTTTT CASSMGQGNEKLFF
TRBJ2-3 TRBV7-7 TRBD1 . TGTGCCAGCAGCCCCGGGACAGGGGGCGTTTACACAGATACGCAGTATTTT CASSPGTGGVYTDTQYF
TRBJ1-3 TRBV4-2 TRBD1 . TGTGCCAGCAGCCAAGGACAGGGGGCGGCTGGAAACACCATATATTTT CASSQGQGAAGNTIYF
TRBJ2-3 TRBV5-8 TRBD2 . TGTGCCAGCAGCTTGGGACTAGCGGGAGGCACAGATACGCAGTATTTT CASSLGLAGGTDTQYF
TRBJ1-4 TRBV10-3 . . TGTGCCATCAGTGAGCGGCCCATAGGGGATGAAAAACTGTTTTTT CAISERPIGDEKLFF
TRBJ1-4 TRBV27 TRBD1 . TGTGCCAGCAACCCTCGGACAGGCTTTAATGAAAAACTGTTTTTT CASNPRTGFNEKLFF
TRBJ1-1 TRBV16 TRBD1 few TGTGCCAGCAGCCAAGTCGGACAGGGGGGAACTGAAGCTTTCTTT CASSQVGQGGTEAFF
TRBJ1-2 TRBV4-1 . . TGCGCCAGCAGCCCCCGCTCAGAGGGCTATGGCTACACCTTC CASSPRSEGYGYTF
TRBJ2-1 TRBV9 TRBD1 . TGTGCCAGCAGCGTCCAACTAGGGGGCTACTACAATGAGCAGTTCTTC CASSVQLGGYYNEQFF
TRBJ1-3 TRBV30 . . TGTGCCTGGAGTGCAGGGATCTCTGGAAACACCATATATTTT CAWSAGISGNTIYF
TRBJ1-1 TRBV19 . . TGTGCCAGTAGTATGGGTTACAGGGCGACGAACACTGAAGCTTTCTTT CASSMGYRATNTEAFF
TRBJ1-5 TRBV19 . . TGTGCCAGTAGTATCTCACAGGGAGTCATACAGCCCCAGCATTTT CASSISQGVIQPQHF
TRBJ2-5 TRBV7-6 . . TGTGCCAGCAGCTTAGGGACATCCGACCAGCGAGAGACCCAGTACTTC CASSLGTSDQRETQYF
TRBJ2-5 TRBV6-5 TRBD2 . TGTGCCAGCAGTTACGGGGGGGACTACCAAGAGACCCAGTACTTC CASSYGGDYQETQYF
TRBJ2-3 TRBV27 TRBD2 . TGTGCCAGCAGTGTAAACATAGCGGGGGGAGATACGCAGTATTTT CASSVNIAGGDTQYF